This T cell receptor (beta chain) was captured by sequencing in a study of brain T cells in children with intractable seizures. After removal of 4 bases from V and 6 bases from J, the junction contained 11 bases not matched to a gene. From germline, CDR1 is LGHDT and CDR2 YNNKEL (reference sequence). The CDR3 length is 16 residues. Documented time point: blood from clinic visit 5 months post-surgery; TSC patient then seizure free. Measured with immunoSEQ multiplex PCR; TCRdb has only the in-frame clones, and not every one. Among hundreds of thousands of clones listed, approximately 93% were seen once.

The chain combines TRBV3-1 (or the pseudogene TRBV3-2) with TRBJ2-7; 11 bases are a match to TRBD2. The specimen comprised peripheral blood, sampled 4 to 5 months after surgery. The sequence was obtained from a boy younger than two with tuberous sclerosis and intractable seizures. CDR3 bases: TGTGCCAGCAGCCCCATACTTACTAGCGGGAGAGGCGAGCAGTACTTC. It encodes CASSPILTSGRGEQYF.